The TCR beta chain under discussion was sequenced for a study of beta chain features in type 1 diabetes. Whole-study context: All samples combined gave roughly 100,000,000 sorted cells for examination. Study-wide findings and caveats: A potential PCR bias toward shorter templates would be equal in patient and control samples. Shorter TCRB CDR3s, moderately but significantly so, marked every one of the four CD4+ subsets in Type 1 diabetes patients.

Note on this clone: Its antigen remains unknown.

This CDR3 has 14 amino acids. Between the trimmed V and J ends, which lost 2 bases and 2 bases, there was a span of 8 bases. Germline CDR1 and CDR2: MNHEY and SMNVEV (reference sequence). Reverse transcription of all isolated RNA meant that expressed TCRB transcripts were sequenced. The protocol was immunoSEQ multiplex PCR, while the TCRdb copy is restricted to in-frame clones and leaves out a portion. Here the sample spans hundreds of thousands of clones, under 13% being singletons. Stem cell-like memory, regulatory, central memory and naive CD4+ cells were sorted via CD45RO/CCR7/CD25/CD127/CD95/CD27.

The clonotype was recovered from a man younger than 45 with type 1 diabetes. The J gene is TRBJ2-3, the V gene TRBV27; a weak D match, TRBD1 (5 bases). Sequencing was carried out using naive CD4+ T cells from blood. CDR3 amino acids: CASSLAGSTDTQYF. The CDR3 DNA is TGTGCCAGCAGTTTAGCAGGGTCCACAGATACGCAGTATTTT.